This is a list of T cell receptor beta chains from one sample in a study of T cell responses to AZD1222 COVID-19 vaccine. Repertoires were generated with immunoSEQ multiplex PCR, while TCRdb's copy carries only in-frame clones and drops some. The sample carries tens of thousands of clones, approximately 89% recorded once. This material consisted of peripheral blood, taken on day 0 of AZD1222 vaccination. These receptors came from an adult in good health. CDR3s include the opening cysteine and the closing phenylalanine or tryptophan. The D gene is left open where the match is weak. Some rows mark clone size as missing; the rest say once, few, many or name a class of expanded clone.

d_call,clone_size,cdr3_length,v_call,j_call,cdr3_aa,cdr3_nt
TRBD1,NA,14,TRBV5-1,TRBJ1-1,CASSPYPGGTEAFF,TGCGCCAGCAGTCCATATCCAGGGGGGACTGAAGCTTTCTTT
NA,NA,11,TRBV29-1,TRBJ2-7,CSARDSYEQYF,TGCAGCGCAAGAGACTCCTACGAGCAGTACTTC
NA,NA,11,TRBV12-5,TRBJ2-1,CASAPHNEQFF,TGTGCTAGTGCTCCCCACAATGAGCAGTTCTTC
NA,NA,17,TRBV5-1,TRBJ1-1,CASSSGQNGLLNTEAFF,TGCGCCAGCAGCTCTGGACAGAATGGGTTACTGAACACTGAAGCTTTCTTT
TRBD2,NA,15,TRBV5-1,TRBJ2-7,CASSQTSGRRYEQYF,TGCGCCAGCAGCCAAACTAGCGGGAGAAGGTACGAGCAGTACTTC
TRBD1,few,16,TRBV2,TRBJ2-5,CASSEQGQGVGETQYF,TGTGCCAGCAGTGAACAGGGACAGGGGGTCGGGGAGACCCAGTACTTC
TRBD1,NA,12,TRBV19,TRBJ1-2,CASTWDSNGYTF,TGTGCCAGTACCTGGGACAGCAATGGCTACACCTTC
NA,NA,14,TRBV27,TRBJ2-5,CASSPQGSQETQYF,TGTGCCAGCAGTCCACAGGGTTCCCAAGAGACCCAGTACTTC
TRBD1,NA,11,TRBV3-1/TRBV3-2,TRBJ1-1,CASSEQGKAFF,TGTGCCAGCAGCGAACAGGGGAAAGCTTTCTTT
TRBD2,NA,17,TRBV25-1,TRBJ2-1,CASSESGGRLSYNEQFF,TGTGCCAGCAGTGAAAGTGGCGGGAGGCTATCCTACAATGAGCAGTTCTTC
NA,few,13,TRBV11-3,TRBJ2-2,CASSLTQTGELFF,TGTGCCAGCAGCTTAACGCAAACCGGGGAGCTGTTTTTT
NA,NA,11,TRBV11-2,TRBJ2-1,CASGPYNEQFF,TGTGCCAGCGGACCGTACAATGAGCAGTTCTTC
NA,NA,16,TRBV7-2,TRBJ2-7,CASSLGRTARTYEQYF,TGTGCCAGCAGCTTAGGGCGGACTGCGCGGACCTACGAGCAGTACTTC
NA,NA,15,TRBV4-1,TRBJ1-1,CASSQDVQGYTEAFF,TGCGCCAGCAGCCAAGATGTTCAGGGGTACACTGAAGCTTTCTTT
NA,few,15,TRBV4-1,TRBJ1-1,CASRDMGGPYTEAFF,TGCGCCAGCAGGGATATGGGAGGCCCCTACACTGAAGCTTTCTTT
TRBD1,NA,16,TRBV3-1/TRBV3-2,TRBJ2-1,CASGDRGTSGLGEQFF,TGTGCCAGCGGGGACAGGGGGACTAGTGGACTTGGTGAGCAGTTCTTC